A selection of T cell receptor beta chains follows, all from one sample in a study of CD8 T cells in ankylosing spondylitis. A single record per CDR3 protein comes from TCRdb applying MiXCR to the 5' RACE reads. The sample has 650,000 to 800,000 distinct CDR3 sequences, 15% to 20% seen once; the top ten hold about 20%. The specimen sequenced was blood, either unsorted or a sorted T cell fraction (not recorded which). These receptors were obtained from a male donor with ankylosing spondylitis. Each CDR3 is given with its conserved first and last residue. Fields, in order: CDR3 length, clone size, D gene, J gene, V gene, CDR3 protein, CDR3 DNA. The D gene is left open where the match is weak. Clone size is given for some rows only: seen once, a few or many times, or a class if the clone is expanded.

cdr3_length: 16; clone_size: .; d_call: .; j_call: TRBJ1-1; v_call: TRBV18; cdr3_aa: CASSPLGGWLNTEAFF; cdr3_nt: TGTGCCAGCTCACCATTAGGGGGTTGGCTTAACACTGAAGCTTTCTTT
cdr3_length: 14; clone_size: few; d_call: .; j_call: TRBJ2-7; v_call: TRBV24-1; cdr3_aa: CATRTRQTRYEQYF; cdr3_nt: TGTGCCACCAGGACCAGACAGACCCGCTACGAGCAGTACTTC
cdr3_length: 15; clone_size: many; d_call: .; j_call: TRBJ2-1; v_call: TRBV12-3/TRBV12-4; cdr3_aa: CASSLRGLAYNEQFF; cdr3_nt: TGTGCCAGCAGTCTCCGAGGTCTGGCCTACAATGAGCAGTTCTTC
cdr3_length: 14; clone_size: .; d_call: .; j_call: TRBJ1-1; v_call: TRBV2; cdr3_aa: CASRAGLVQTEAFF; cdr3_nt: TGTGCCAGCAGGGCAGGGTTGGTGCAAACTGAAGCTTTCTTT
cdr3_length: 14; clone_size: .; d_call: .; j_call: TRBJ2-3; v_call: TRBV12-3/TRBV12-4; cdr3_aa: CASSLDRFGDTQYF; cdr3_nt: TGTGCCAGCAGTTTAGACAGGTTTGGGGATACGCAGTATTTT
cdr3_length: 16; clone_size: few; d_call: TRBD2; j_call: TRBJ2-1; v_call: TRBV9; cdr3_aa: CAILKVGLAVSDEQFF; cdr3_nt: TGTGCCATTTTGAAGGTGGGACTAGCGGTATCCGATGAGCAGTTCTTC
cdr3_length: 17; clone_size: .; d_call: TRBD1; j_call: TRBJ2-7; v_call: TRBV12-3/TRBV12-4; cdr3_aa: CASSPGQGKIGAYEQYF; cdr3_nt: TGTGCCAGCAGTCCGGGACAGGGTAAGATTGGGGCCTACGAGCAGTACTTC
cdr3_length: 14; clone_size: .; d_call: .; j_call: TRBJ1-1; v_call: TRBV7-6; cdr3_aa: CARSPRVGGTEAFF; cdr3_nt: TGTGCCAGGAGCCCCAGAGTAGGAGGGACTGAAGCTTTCTTT
cdr3_length: 15; clone_size: few; d_call: .; j_call: TRBJ2-7; v_call: TRBV28; cdr3_aa: CATTSGPTRAYEQYF; cdr3_nt: TGTGCCACTACGTCGGGGCCCACAAGAGCCTACGAGCAGTACTTC
cdr3_length: 16; clone_size: .; d_call: .; j_call: TRBJ1-1; v_call: TRBV23-1; cdr3_aa: CASNSQAGALNTEAFF; cdr3_nt: TGCGCCAGCAATTCTCAGGCGGGGGCGCTGAACACTGAAGCTTTCTTT
cdr3_length: 16; clone_size: .; d_call: .; j_call: TRBJ1-5; v_call: TRBV5-5; cdr3_aa: CASSDQDVHSNQPQHF; cdr3_nt: TGTGCCAGCAGCGACCAGGACGTGCATAGCAATCAGCCCCAGCATTTT
cdr3_length: 12; clone_size: few; d_call: TRBD2; j_call: TRBJ2-7; v_call: TRBV10-3; cdr3_aa: CAIRDYTYEQYF; cdr3_nt: TGTGCCATCCGGGACTATACCTACGAGCAGTACTTC
cdr3_length: 14; clone_size: .; d_call: .; j_call: TRBJ2-5; v_call: TRBV7-9; cdr3_aa: CASSFYGLQETQYF; cdr3_nt: TGTGCCAGCAGCTTCTATGGCCTCCAAGAGACCCAGTACTTC
cdr3_length: 18; clone_size: .; d_call: TRBD2; j_call: TRBJ2-1; v_call: TRBV5-6; cdr3_aa: CASSLANSWTSSYNEQFF; cdr3_nt: TGTGCCAGCAGCTTGGCCAATAGTTGGACTAGTTCCTACAATGAGCAGTTCTTC
cdr3_length: 12; clone_size: many; d_call: .; j_call: TRBJ2-5; v_call: TRBV27; cdr3_aa: CASGEGLETQYF; cdr3_nt: TGTGCCAGCGGTGAGGGATTGGAGACCCAGTACTTC
cdr3_length: 15; clone_size: .; d_call: .; j_call: TRBJ1-1; v_call: TRBV5-1; cdr3_aa: CASSLDLQGSTEAFF; cdr3_nt: TGCGCCAGCAGCTTGGACTTACAGGGTTCTACTGAAGCTTTCTTT
cdr3_length: 17; clone_size: .; d_call: .; j_call: TRBJ2-1; v_call: TRBV11-2; cdr3_aa: CASSTTGTRTYYNEQFF; cdr3_nt: TGTGCCAGCAGTACCACCGGGACTCGGACCTACTACAATGAGCAGTTCTTC
cdr3_length: 16; clone_size: few; d_call: .; j_call: TRBJ1-3; v_call: TRBV15; cdr3_aa: CATSRPTSVSGNTIYF; cdr3_nt: TGTGCCACCAGCAGACCCACCTCGGTCTCTGGAAACACCATATATTTT
cdr3_length: 14; clone_size: .; d_call: .; j_call: TRBJ2-1; v_call: TRBV7-3; cdr3_aa: CASSLAVSYNEQFF; cdr3_nt: TGTGCCAGCAGTTTAGCGGTCTCCTACAATGAGCAGTTCTTC
cdr3_length: 16; clone_size: .; d_call: TRBD1; j_call: TRBJ1-1; v_call: TRBV11-3; cdr3_aa: CASSLSNRGMNTEAFF; cdr3_nt: TGTGCCAGCAGCTTATCTAACAGGGGAATGAACACTGAAGCTTTCTTT
cdr3_length: 16; clone_size: few; d_call: TRBD1; j_call: TRBJ2-7; v_call: TRBV28; cdr3_aa: CASSSLEGGESYEQYF; cdr3_nt: TGTGCCAGCAGTTCACTGGAAGGGGGCGAATCCTACGAGCAGTACTTC
cdr3_length: 14; clone_size: .; d_call: .; j_call: TRBJ2-5; v_call: TRBV5-6; cdr3_aa: CASSRIDRRETQYF; cdr3_nt: TGTGCCAGCAGCCGGATCGACAGGAGGGAGACCCAGTACTTC
cdr3_length: 15; clone_size: .; d_call: TRBD1; j_call: TRBJ1-6; v_call: TRBV7-9; cdr3_aa: CASSSGGQYGSPLHF; cdr3_nt: TGTGCCAGCAGCTCAGGGGGACAGTACGGCTCACCCCTCCACTTT
cdr3_length: 12; clone_size: .; d_call: .; j_call: TRBJ2-3; v_call: TRBV6-2/TRBV6-3; cdr3_aa: CASSYRDDTQYF; cdr3_nt: TGTGCCAGCAGTTACCGCGACGATACGCAGTATTTT
cdr3_length: 13; clone_size: .; d_call: .; j_call: TRBJ1-5; v_call: TRBV24-1; cdr3_aa: CAKFQVLNQPQHF; cdr3_nt: TGTGCCAAATTCCAGGTTCTCAATCAGCCCCAGCATTTT
cdr3_length: 14; clone_size: .; d_call: .; j_call: TRBJ1-4; v_call: TRBV5-1; cdr3_aa: CASSLSDPNEKLFF; cdr3_nt: TGCGCCAGCAGCCTAAGCGACCCTAATGAAAAACTGTTTTTT
cdr3_length: 15; clone_size: .; d_call: TRBD1; j_call: TRBJ1-1; v_call: TRBV4-3; cdr3_aa: CASSQDQPGGTEAFF; cdr3_nt: TGCGCCAGCAGCCAAGATCAGCCAGGGGGTACTGAAGCTTTCTTT